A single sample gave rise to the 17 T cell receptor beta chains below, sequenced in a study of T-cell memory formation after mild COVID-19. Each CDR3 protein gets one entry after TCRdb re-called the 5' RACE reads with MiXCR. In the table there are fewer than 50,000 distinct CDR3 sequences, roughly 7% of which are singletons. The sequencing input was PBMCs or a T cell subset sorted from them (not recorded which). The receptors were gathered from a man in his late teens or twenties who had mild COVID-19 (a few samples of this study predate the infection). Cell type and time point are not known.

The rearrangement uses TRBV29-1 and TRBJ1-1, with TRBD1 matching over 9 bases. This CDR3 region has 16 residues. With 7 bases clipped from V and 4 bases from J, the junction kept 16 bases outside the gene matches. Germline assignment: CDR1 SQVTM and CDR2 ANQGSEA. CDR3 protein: CSDVPGTGIWGTEAFF. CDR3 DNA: TGCAGCGACGTACCCGGGACAGGGATTTGGGGCACTGAAGCTTTCTTT.

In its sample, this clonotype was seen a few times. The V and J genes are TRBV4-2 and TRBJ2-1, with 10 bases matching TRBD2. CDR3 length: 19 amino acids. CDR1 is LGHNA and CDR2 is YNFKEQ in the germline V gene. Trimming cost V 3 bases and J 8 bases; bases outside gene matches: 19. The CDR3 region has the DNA TGTGCCAGCAGCCATAAAGGTGGGCTAGCGGGGGACGGGCCTGATGAGCAGTTCTTC. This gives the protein CASSHKGGLAGDGPDEQFF.

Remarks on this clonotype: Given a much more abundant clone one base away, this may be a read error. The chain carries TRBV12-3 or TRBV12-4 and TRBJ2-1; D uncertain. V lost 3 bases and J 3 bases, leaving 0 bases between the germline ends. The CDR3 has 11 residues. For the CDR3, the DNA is TGTGCCAGCAGTTTCTACAATGAGCAGTTCTTC. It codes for CASSFYNEQFF.

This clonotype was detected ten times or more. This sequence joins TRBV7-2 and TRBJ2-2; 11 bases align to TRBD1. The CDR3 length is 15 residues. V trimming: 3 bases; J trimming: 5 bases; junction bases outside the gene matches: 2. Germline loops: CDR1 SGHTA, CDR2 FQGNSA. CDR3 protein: CASSFGQGATGELFF. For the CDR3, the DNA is TGTGCCAGCAGCTTTGGACAGGGGGCTACCGGGGAGCTGTTTTTT.

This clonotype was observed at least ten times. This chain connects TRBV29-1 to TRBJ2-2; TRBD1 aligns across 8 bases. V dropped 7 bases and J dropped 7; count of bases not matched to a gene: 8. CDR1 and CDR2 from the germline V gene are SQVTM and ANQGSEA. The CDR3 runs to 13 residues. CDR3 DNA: TGCAGCGCTGGACAGGGCTTGGGCGGGGAGCTGTTTTTT. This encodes CSAGQGLGGELFF.

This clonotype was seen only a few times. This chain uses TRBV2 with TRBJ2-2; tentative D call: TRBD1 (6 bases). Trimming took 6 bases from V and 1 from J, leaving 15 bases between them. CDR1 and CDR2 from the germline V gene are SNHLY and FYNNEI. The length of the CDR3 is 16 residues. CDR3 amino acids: CASSQQGAKNTGELFF. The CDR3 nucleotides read TGTGCCAGCAGCCAACAGGGCGCTAAGAACACCGGGGAGCTGTTTTTT. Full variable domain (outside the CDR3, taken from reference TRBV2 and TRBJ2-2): EPEVTQTPSHQVTQMGQEVILRCVPISNHLYFYWYRQILGQKVEFLVSFYNNEISEKSEIFDDQFSVERPDGSNFTLKIRSTKLEDSAMYFCASSQQGAKNTGELFFGEGSRLTVL.

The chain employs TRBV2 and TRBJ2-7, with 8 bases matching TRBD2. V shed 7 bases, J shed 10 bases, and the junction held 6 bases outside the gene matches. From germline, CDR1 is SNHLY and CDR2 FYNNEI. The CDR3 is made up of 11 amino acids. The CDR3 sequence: CASTNGGEQYV. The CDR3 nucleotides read TGTGCCAGCACCAACGGGGGGGAACAGTACGTC.

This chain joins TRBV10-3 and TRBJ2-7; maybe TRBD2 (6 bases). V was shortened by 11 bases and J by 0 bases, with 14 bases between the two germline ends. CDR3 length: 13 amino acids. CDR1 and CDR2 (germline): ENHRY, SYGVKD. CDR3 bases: TGTGCCGTCGGGACTTCGAGCTCCTACGAGCAGTACTTC. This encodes CAVGTSSSYEQYF.

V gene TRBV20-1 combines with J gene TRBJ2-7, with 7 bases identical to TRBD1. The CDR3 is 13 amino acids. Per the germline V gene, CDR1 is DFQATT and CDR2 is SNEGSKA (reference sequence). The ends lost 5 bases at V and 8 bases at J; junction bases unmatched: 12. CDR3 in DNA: TGCAGTGCTCGGATGGAGGCAGGGGGTAAGCAGTACGTC. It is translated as CSARMEAGGKQYV.

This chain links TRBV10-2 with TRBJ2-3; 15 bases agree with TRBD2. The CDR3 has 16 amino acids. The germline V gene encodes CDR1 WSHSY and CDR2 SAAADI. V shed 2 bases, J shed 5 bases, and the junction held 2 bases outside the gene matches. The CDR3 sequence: CASSEPGLAGGDTQYF. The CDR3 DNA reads TGCGCCAGCAGTGAGCCGGGACTAGCGGGGGGAGATACGCAGTATTTT.

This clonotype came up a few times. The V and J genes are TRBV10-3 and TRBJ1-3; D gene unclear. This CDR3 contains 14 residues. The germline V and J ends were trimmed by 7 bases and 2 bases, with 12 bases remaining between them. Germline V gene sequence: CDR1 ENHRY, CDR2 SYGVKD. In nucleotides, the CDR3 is TGTGCCATCATGAGGGATACGACTGGAAACACCATATATTTT. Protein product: CAIMRDTTGNTIYF.

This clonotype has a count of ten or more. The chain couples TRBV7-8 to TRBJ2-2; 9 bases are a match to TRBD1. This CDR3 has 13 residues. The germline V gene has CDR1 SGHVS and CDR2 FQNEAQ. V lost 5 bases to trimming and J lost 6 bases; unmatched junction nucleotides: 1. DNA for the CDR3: TGTGCCAGCAGCAGGACAGGGGCCGGGGAGCTGTTTTTT. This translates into CASSRTGAGELFF.

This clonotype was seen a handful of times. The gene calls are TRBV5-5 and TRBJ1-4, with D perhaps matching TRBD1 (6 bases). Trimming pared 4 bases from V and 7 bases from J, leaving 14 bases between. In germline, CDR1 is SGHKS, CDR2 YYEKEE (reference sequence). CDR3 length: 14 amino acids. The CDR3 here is CASSRSGEGEKLFF. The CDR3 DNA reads TGTGCCAGCAGCAGATCAGGGGAAGGTGAAAAACTGTTTTTT.

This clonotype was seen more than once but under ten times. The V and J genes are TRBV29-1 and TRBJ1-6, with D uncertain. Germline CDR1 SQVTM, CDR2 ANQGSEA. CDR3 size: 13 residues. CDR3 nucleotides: TGCAGTGTGGGAGAGTCCTATAATTCACCCCTCCACTTT. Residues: CSVGESYNSPLHF.

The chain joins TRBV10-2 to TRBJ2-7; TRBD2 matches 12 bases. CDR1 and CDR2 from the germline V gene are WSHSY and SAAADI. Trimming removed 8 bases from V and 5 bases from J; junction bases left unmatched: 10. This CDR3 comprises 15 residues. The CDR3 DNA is TGCGCCAGCCTACCCAGTCTAGCGGGGGGGCACGAGCAGTACTTC. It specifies CASLPSLAGGHEQYF.

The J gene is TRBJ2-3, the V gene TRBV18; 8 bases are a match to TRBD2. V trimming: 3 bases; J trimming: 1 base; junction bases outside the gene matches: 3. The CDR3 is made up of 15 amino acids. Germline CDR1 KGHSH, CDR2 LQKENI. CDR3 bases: TGTGCCAGCTCACCCCTTAGCGGGGGCACAGATACGCAGTATTTT. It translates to CASSPLSGGTDTQYF.

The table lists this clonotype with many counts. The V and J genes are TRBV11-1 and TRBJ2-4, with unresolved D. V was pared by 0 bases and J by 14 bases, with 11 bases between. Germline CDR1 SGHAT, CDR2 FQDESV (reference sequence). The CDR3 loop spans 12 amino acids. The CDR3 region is CASSLADAVKYF. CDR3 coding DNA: TGTGCCAGCAGCTTAGCGGACGCGGTTAAGTACTTC.